The rows below give T cell receptor beta chains drawn from one sample of a study of blood T cell repertoires in COVID-19. The protocol was immunoSEQ multiplex PCR, while the TCRdb copy is restricted to in-frame clones and leaves out a portion. This sample carries fewer than 250,000 clones, around 85% of them seen once, and the ten largest clones take around 6.4%. Sequenced: peripheral blood. Every receptor here comes from a woman aged 60-75 years with active or convalescent COVID-19. The CDR3 runs from the conserved cysteine through the conserved F or W. A D gene is named only where the DNA matches it firmly. Only some rows state a clone size, as once, few, many or a class for expanded clones.

D	J	V	size	CDR3	DNA
-	TRBJ1-2	TRBV3-1/TRBV3-2	-	CASSQGGGVGYTF	TGTGCCAGCAGCCAAGGGGGAGGGGTCGGCTACACCTTC
-	TRBJ2-3	TRBV7-6	-	CASSLAQKGAPTDTQYF	TGTGCCAGCAGCTTAGCCCAAAAGGGAGCCCCCACAGATACGCAGTATTTT
TRBD2	TRBJ2-1	TRBV19	-	CASSPRILAGGWNEQFF	TGTGCCAGTAGTCCCCGAATACTAGCGGGAGGCTGGAATGAGCAGTTCTTC
-	TRBJ1-4	TRBV3-1/TRBV3-2	-	CASSHLGRGEKLFF	TGTGCCAGCAGCCACTTAGGGCGGGGTGAAAAACTGTTTTTT
-	TRBJ2-2	TRBV19	-	CASSHGQSWAGELFF	TGTGCCAGTAGTCATGGACAGTCATGGGCCGGGGAGCTGTTTTTT
-	TRBJ1-5	TRBV10-2	-	CASSESRVGDQPQHF	TGCGCCAGCAGTGAGTCCAGGGTAGGGGATCAGCCCCAGCATTTT
-	TRBJ1-3	TRBV19	-	CASSIWSSGNTIYF	TGTGCCAGTAGTATATGGAGCTCTGGAAACACCATATATTTT
TRBD1	TRBJ1-3	TRBV5-1	-	CASRMDRGDTIYF	TGCGCCAGCAGAATGGACAGGGGAGACACCATATATTTT
-	TRBJ2-5	TRBV15	-	CATSQPRGTQETQYF	TGTGCCACCAGCCAGCCGCGGGGTACACAAGAGACCCAGTACTTC
TRBD2	TRBJ2-5	TRBV5-1	-	CASSVLSGGAEETQYF	TGCGCCAGCAGCGTACTTAGCGGGGGGGCGGAAGAGACCCAGTACTTC
TRBD2	TRBJ2-5	TRBV5-1	-	CASRGTSGQETQYF	TGCGCCAGCAGGGGGACTAGCGGTCAAGAGACCCAGTACTTC
-	TRBJ1-1	TRBV28	-	CPPTRRGGRAGAGTFF	TGCCCCCCCACTCGCCGGGGGGGCCGGGCCGGGGCGGGGACTTTCTTT
-	TRBJ2-2	TRBV13	-	CASSFAGELFF	TGTGCCAGCAGCTTCGCCGGGGAGCTGTTTTTT
-	TRBJ1-1	TRBV6-5	few	CASSYYQGHEAFF	TGTGCCAGCAGTTACTACCAGGGTCATGAAGCTTTCTTT
-	TRBJ2-7	TRBV6-1	-	CASSEGGSLEQYF	TGTGCCAGCAGTGAAGGCGGTAGCCTCGAGCAGTACTTC
TRBD1	TRBJ2-6	TRBV27	-	CASRGQGYGANVLTF	TGTGCCAGCAGAGGACAGGGGTACGGGGCCAACGTCCTGACTTTC
TRBD2	TRBJ2-1	TRBV3-1/TRBV3-2	-	CASSQDVSGGAQQFF	TGTGCCAGCAGCCAAGACGTAAGCGGGGGGGCGCAGCAGTTCTTC
-	TRBJ1-1	TRBV6-1	-	CASSELGARMVAFF	TGTGCCAGCAGTGAATTGGGGGCCCGGATGGTGGCTTTCTTT
TRBD2	TRBJ2-3	TRBV4-2	-	CASSQRVAGSTDTQYF	TGTGCCAGCAGCCAACGAGTAGCGGGATCCACAGATACGCAGTATTTT
TRBD2	TRBJ2-1	TRBV27	-	CASSYSSGSGGNEQFF	TGTGCCAGCAGTTACTCTAGCGGGAGCGGGGGCAATGAGCAGTTCTTC
-	TRBJ1-1	TRBV6-5	-	CASSPFRAGEAFF	TGTGCCAGCAGTCCCTTCAGGGCCGGTGAAGCTTTCTTT
-	TRBJ1-1	TRBV4-2	many	CASSQVWQGKRTEAFF	TGTGCCAGCAGCCAAGTGTGGCAGGGTAAGAGGACTGAAGCTTTCTTT
TRBD1	TRBJ1-4	TRBV25-1	-	CASSEHRGPEKLFF	TGTGCCAGCAGTGAGCACAGGGGGCCTGAAAAACTGTTTTTT
TRBD2	TRBJ2-1	TRBV9	-	CASSAGGWANEQFF	TGTGCCAGCAGCGCCGGGGGGTGGGCTAATGAGCAGTTCTTC
-	TRBJ1-6	TRBV21-1	-	CASIVNSPLHF	TGTGCCAGCATAGTTAATTCACCCCTCCACTTT
TRBD1	TRBJ2-5	TRBV6-1	-	CASSEARFWQGVRETQYF	TGTGCCAGCAGTGAAGCGAGGTTTTGGCAGGGGGTACGAGAGACCCAGTACTTC
TRBD2	TRBJ2-1	TRBV4-1	once	CASSQLFAGGAYEQFF	TGCGCCAGCAGCCAGCTATTCGCGGGGGGTGCCTATGAGCAGTTCTTC
-	TRBJ2-3	TRBV11-3	-	CASSLRQGGADTQYF	TGTGCCAGCAGCTTACGGCAGGGAGGAGCAGATACGCAGTATTTT
TRBD2	TRBJ2-3	TRBV7-3	-	CASSHSLAGAGTDTQYF	TGTGCCAGCAGCCACTCCCTAGCGGGAGCGGGCACAGATACGCAGTATTTT
-	TRBJ2-4	TRBV3-1/TRBV3-2	-	CASSARTVENIQYF	TGTGCCAGCAGCGCCCGCACAGTCGAAAACATTCAGTACTTC
TRBD2	TRBJ2-1	TRBV30	-	CAWRRLAGHEQFF	TGTGCCTGGAGGCGGCTAGCGGGCCATGAGCAGTTCTTC
TRBD2	TRBJ2-2	TRBV7-9	few	CASSLVRLAVNTGELFF	TGTGCCAGCAGCTTAGTCCGACTAGCGGTGAACACCGGGGAGCTGTTTTTT
TRBD2	TRBJ2-3	TRBV13	-	CASSPPWGSGNGTDTQYF	TGTGCCAGCAGCCCTCCTTGGGGTAGCGGGAATGGCACAGATACGCAGTATTTT
TRBD2	TRBJ2-5	TRBV6-5	-	CASSSGLAFPETQYF	TGTGCCAGCAGTTCGGGACTAGCCTTTCCTGAGACCCAGTACTTC
TRBD1	TRBJ1-2	TRBV28	-	CASSFRTGVSGYGYTF	TGTGCCAGCAGTTTTAGGACAGGAGTTTCGGGCTATGGCTACACCTTC
-	TRBJ1-2	TRBV5-6	once	CASSLGTSNYGYTF	TGTGCCAGCAGCTTGGGGACATCCAACTATGGCTACACCTTC
-	TRBJ1-1	TRBV3-1/TRBV3-2	-	CASSSTIRMSTEAFF	TGTGCCAGCAGCTCCACCATCAGGATGAGCACTGAAGCTTTCTTT
-	TRBJ2-7	TRBV11-3	-	CASSAQVSYEQYF	TGTGCCAGCAGCGCTCAGGTATCCTACGAGCAGTACTTC
TRBD1	TRBJ2-3	TRBV4-1	-	CASKKDRSGDTQYF	TGCGCCAGCAAAAAGGACAGGTCCGGAGATACGCAGTATTTT
TRBD1	TRBJ2-5	TRBV9	-	CASSTGDSRYWTQYF	TGTGCCAGCAGCACAGGGGACAGCCGCTATTGGACCCAGTACTTC
-	TRBJ1-2	TRBV29-1	-	CSVLLGGGYTF	TGCAGCGTCCTGCTAGGCGGTGGCTACACCTTC
-	TRBJ1-4	TRBV2	few	CASSARFGLDEKLFF	TGTGCCAGCAGTGCCCGTTTTGGGCTGGATGAAAAACTGTTTTTT
-	TRBJ1-1	TRBV28	-	CASRTGPAEGTEAFF	TGTGCCAGCAGGACGGGCCCCGCCGAGGGCACTGAAGCTTTCTTT
-	TRBJ2-7	TRBV20-1	few	CSAHRGYEQYF	TGCAGTGCTCATCGGGGCTACGAGCAGTACTTC
TRBD1	TRBJ2-3	TRBV24-1	once	CATSDWGQGEDTQYF	TGTGCCACCAGTGATTGGGGACAGGGAGAGGATACGCAGTATTTT
-	TRBJ2-2	TRBV5-6	few	CASSGRTGTGELFF	TGTGCCAGCAGCGGCCGGACTGGGACCGGGGAGCTGTTTTTT
-	TRBJ1-6	TRBV18	-	CASSPNEVHNSPLHF	TGTGCCAGCTCACCCAACGAGGTCCATAATTCACCCCTCCACTTT
-	TRBJ2-3	TRBV5-5	-	CASSTDIRTDTQYF	TGTGCCAGCAGCACGGACATCCGCACAGATACGCAGTATTTT
TRBD1	TRBJ2-1	TRBV7-9	-	CASSLTGQGWDEQFF	TGTGCCAGCAGCTTAACGGGACAGGGGTGGGATGAGCAGTTCTTC
-	TRBJ2-2	TRBV5-4	-	CASSLTGNTGELFF	TGTGCCAGCAGCTTGACAGGGAACACCGGGGAGCTGTTTTTT
-	TRBJ1-6	TRBV9	-	CASSAPWEGNSPLHF	TGTGCCAGCAGCGCACCCTGGGAGGGCAATTCACCCCTCCACTTT
-	TRBJ1-2	TRBV5-1	-	CASSIQGHYGYTF	TGCGCCAGCAGCATACAGGGCCATTATGGCTACACCTTC
-	TRBJ2-7	TRBV18	-	CASSPRVAVSYEQYF	TGTGCCAGCTCACCTCGGGTAGCGGTCTCCTACGAGCAGTACTTC
-	TRBJ1-1	TRBV14	-	CASSSLSTEAFF	TGTGCCAGCAGCTCCCTAAGTACTGAAGCTTTCTTT
-	TRBJ1-4	TRBV10-2	-	CATLTNRDSHEKLFF	TGCGCCACCCTAACAAACCGGGACTCCCATGAAAAACTGTTTTTT
-	TRBJ1-5	TRBV3-1/TRBV3-2	-	CASSPDINQPQHF	TGTGCCAGCAGTCCCGACATAAATCAGCCCCAGCATTTT
-	TRBJ2-2	TRBV9	-	CASSVGFRGELFF	TGTGCCAGCAGCGTAGGTTTTCGCGGGGAGCTGTTTTTT
-	TRBJ1-1	TRBV3-1/TRBV3-2	once	CASSQVPGTEAFF	TGTGCCAGCAGCCAAGTTCCGGGGACTGAAGCTTTCTTT
TRBD1	TRBJ2-7	TRBV4-1	few	CASSQVHPGQGAIEQYF	TGCGCCAGCAGCCAAGTTCATCCGGGACAGGGGGCTATCGAGCAGTACTTC